The 14 T cell receptor beta chains below were found in one sample sequenced in a study of cytomegalovirus exposure and HLA in healthy donors. The PCR ran on 60 Vbeta and 13 Jbeta primers. Some clones are missing from TCRdb's copy, which holds only in-frame ones; the method was immunoSEQ multiplex PCR. The sample holds tens of thousands of clones, roughly 76% seen once. Sequencing was done on a sample of PBMCs. These TCRs come from a male donor in good health and CMV-seronegative.

This clone was observed a few times. The rearrangement uses TRBV6-5 and TRBJ2-1, with 10 positions matching TRBD2. The ends lost 5 bases at V and 5 bases at J; junction bases unmatched: 3. Germline V gene data show CDR1 as MNHEY and CDR2 as SVGAGI. The CDR3 has 14 residues. The CDR3 nucleotides read TGTGCCAGCAGTCGGAGCGGGAGGGACAATGAGCAGTTCTTC. Protein product: CASSRSGRDNEQFF.

The chain couples TRBV5-6 to TRBJ2-3; 14 bases map to TRBD2. CDR3 length equals 15 residues. With 9 bases clipped from V and 4 bases from J, the junction kept 7 bases outside the gene matches. CDR1 and CDR2 (germline): SGHDT, YYEEEE. CDR3 sequence: CATRLAGGWADTQYF. DNA for the CDR3: TGTGCCACCAGACTAGCGGGGGGGTGGGCAGATACGCAGTATTTT.

The chain couples TRBV7-2 to TRBJ2-1; TRBD2 agrees at 11 bases. V was clipped by 3 bases and J by 0 bases; unmatched bases: 10. The germline V gene has CDR1 SGHTA and CDR2 FQGNSA. The CDR3 sequence is 19 residues long. The CDR3 sequence: CASSLTAGLAVISYNEQFF. CDR3 bases: TGTGCCAGCAGCTTGACCGCGGGACTAGCGGTTATCTCCTACAATGAGCAGTTCTTC.

V gene TRBV5-6 combines with J gene TRBJ2-7; no reliable D call. The CDR3 covers 14 residues. The germline CDR1 and CDR2 sequences are SGHDT and YYEEEE. With 2 bases removed from V and 3 bases from J, the gap between germline ends came to 12 bases. The CDR3 protein is CASSLPRGNYEQYF. The CDR3 DNA follows: TGTGCCAGCAGCTTACCACGAGGCAACTACGAGCAGTACTTC.

The rearrangement links TRBV4-3 to TRBJ2-1; 9 bases align to TRBD1. Germline V gene sequence: CDR1 LGHNA, CDR2 YSLEER. Trimming removed 0 bases from V and 8 bases from J; junction bases left unmatched: 8. CDR3 length: 16 amino acids. The CDR3 nucleotides read TGCGCCAGCAGCCAAGAAAGGGGACAGGGTAATTATGAGCAGTTCTTC. This translates into CASSQERGQGNYEQFF.

The genes are TRBV6-1 and TRBJ2-3; 12 nucleotides match TRBD2. Germline lookup yields CDR1 MNHNS and CDR2 SASEGT. V shed 8 bases, J shed 4 bases, and the junction held 7 bases outside the gene matches. The CDR3 totals 15 residues. DNA of the CDR3: TGTGCCAGCGCACCTAGCGGGGGGGCGTCAGATACGCAGTATTTT. Protein: CASAPSGGASDTQYF.

This chain connects TRBV5-8 to TRBJ1-2; 8 nucleotides align to TRBD1. The germline V gene has CDR1 SGHTS and CDR2 YDEGEE. CDR3 length: 14 residues. V trimming: 3 bases; J trimming: 8 bases; junction bases outside the gene matches: 9. The CDR3 region has the DNA TGTGCCAGCAGCTCGGGCAGGGGGCTGGGAGGCTACACCTTC. The encoded protein is CASSSGRGLGGYTF. Looking up the rest from reference TRBV5-8 and TRBJ1-2 gives the full variable domain: EAGVTQSPTHLIKTRGQQATLRCSPISGHTSVYWYQQALGLGLQFLLWYDEGEERNRGNFPPRFSGRQFPNYSSELNVNALELEDSALYLCASSSGRGLGGYTFGSGTRLTVV.

This chain connects TRBV5-6 to TRBJ2-5, with D possibly being TRBD1 (6 bases). In germline, CDR1 is SGHDT, CDR2 YYEEEE. Between the trimmed V and J ends, which lost 3 bases and 3 bases, there was a span of 12 bases. The CDR3 loop spans 14 amino acids. This CDR3 reads CASSWNAGEETQYF. The DNA of the CDR3 is TGTGCCAGCAGCTGGAATGCAGGGGAAGAGACCCAGTACTTC.

This chain links TRBV6-5 with TRBJ2-3, with D tentatively TRBD2 (5 bases). V gave up 10 bases and J gave up 1 base, with 15 bases separating them. Germline CDR1 is MNHEY and CDR2 is SVGAGI. The CDR3 sequence is 14 residues long. The CDR3 protein is CATRKIGGTDTQYF. The CDR3, as DNA: TGTGCCACCAGAAAAATCGGGGGCACAGATACGCAGTATTTT.

This clone has only one observation. The CDR3 spells CASSLLGTGGQETQYF. CDR3 sequence (DNA): TGTGCCAGCAGTTTACTAGGGACAGGGGGACAAGAGACCCAGTACTTC. This chain connects TRBV27 to TRBJ2-5, with 11 nucleotides matching TRBD1. CDR1 is MNHEY, CDR2 SMNVEV, per germline (reference sequence). The length of the CDR3 is 16 residues. With V trimmed by 2 bases and J by 2 bases, 4 bases remained unmatched.

This sequence joins TRBV28 and TRBJ1-1; 8 bases map to TRBD1. The length of the CDR3 is 15 residues. Germline V CDR1 and CDR2: MDHEN, SYDVKM. The V gene end was trimmed by 5 bases and the J gene end by 4 bases; junction bases not matched to a gene: 9. The CDR3 spells CASSRQGRDSTEAFF. In DNA form, the CDR3 reads TGTGCCAGCAGTCGACAGGGGAGGGACTCCACTGAAGCTTTCTTT.

V is TRBV7-2 and J is TRBJ1-5; 7 positions match TRBD1. The CDR3 extends over 14 amino acids. The V gene end was trimmed by 5 bases and the J gene end by 6 bases; junction bases not matched to a gene: 7. Germline V gene sequence: CDR1 SGHTA, CDR2 FQGNSA. Written as DNA, the CDR3 is TGTGCCAGCAGCGCCGACAGGGCTGGTCAGCCCCAGCATTTT. It is translated as CASSADRAGQPQHF.

This rearrangement joins TRBV28 to TRBJ2-7; unclear D gene. Trimming left V 1 base short and J 7 bases short, with 5 bases between. CDR1 is MDHEN, CDR2 SYDVKM, per germline. CDR3 length: 11 amino acids. Written as DNA, the CDR3 is TGTGCCAGCAGTTTATCTAGGGAGCAGTACTTC. Residues: CASSLSREQYF.

The count of this clone is one. The V call is TRBV10-3, the J call TRBJ2-5; D is possibly TRBD1 (5 bases). The CDR3 has 16 residues. CDR1 and CDR2 from the germline V gene are ENHRY and SYGVKD. Trimming cost V 0 bases and J 6 bases, with 17 bases left between them. The CDR3 here is CAISESGASQGQTQYF. DNA for the CDR3: TGTGCCATCAGTGAGTCTGGGGCCTCCCAGGGCCAGACCCAGTACTTC.